The 2 T cell receptor beta chains given below trace back to one sample, sequenced in a study of CD8 T cells in Susac syndrome. RNA, at roughly 0.45 to 1 ug, was reverse transcribed with random hexamers. Via MiXCR, TCRdb re-called the immunoSEQ multiplex PCR reads, giving one row per CDR3 protein. The sample has about 190,000 distinct CDR3 sequences, 95% seen once. The sample consisted of CD8+ T cells from PBMCs. The receptors come from a human donor with Susac syndrome.

The chain has TRBV20-1 and TRBJ2-2, with D unresolved. The CDR3 length is 13 residues. Germline-derived CDR1 and CDR2 are DFQATT and SNEGSKA (reference sequence). V dropped 0 bases and J dropped 3 bases, with 5 bases sitting between them. The CDR3 nucleotides read TGCAGTGCTAGAGATTATCACACCGGGGAGCTGTTTTTT. Its protein product is CSARDYHTGELFF.

This clonotype was seen once. This sequence joins TRBV18 and TRBJ1-5; D gene uncertain. CDR1 and CDR2 from the germline V gene are KGHSH and LQKENI. The V end was cut by 8 bases, the J end by 0 bases, with 8 bases between. The CDR3 is 13 amino acids. CDR3 sequence (DNA): TGTGCCAGCCAGGAGGATAGCAATCAGCCCCAGCATTTT. This codes for CASQEDSNQPQHF.